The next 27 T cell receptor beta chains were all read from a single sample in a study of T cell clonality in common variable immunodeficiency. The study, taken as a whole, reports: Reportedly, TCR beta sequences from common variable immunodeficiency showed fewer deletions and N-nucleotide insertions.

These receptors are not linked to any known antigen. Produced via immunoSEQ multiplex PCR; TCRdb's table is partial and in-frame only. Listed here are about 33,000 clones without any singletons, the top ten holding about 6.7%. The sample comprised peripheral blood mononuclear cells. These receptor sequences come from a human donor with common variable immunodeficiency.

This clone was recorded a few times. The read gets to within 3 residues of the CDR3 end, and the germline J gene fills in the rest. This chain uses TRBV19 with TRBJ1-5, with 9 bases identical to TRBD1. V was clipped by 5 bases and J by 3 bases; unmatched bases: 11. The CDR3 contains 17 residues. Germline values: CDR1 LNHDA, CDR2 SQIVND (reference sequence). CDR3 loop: CASSSPGQGRFNQPQHF. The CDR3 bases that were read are TGTGCCAGTAGTTCTCCGGGACAGGGACGTTTCAATCAGCCC.

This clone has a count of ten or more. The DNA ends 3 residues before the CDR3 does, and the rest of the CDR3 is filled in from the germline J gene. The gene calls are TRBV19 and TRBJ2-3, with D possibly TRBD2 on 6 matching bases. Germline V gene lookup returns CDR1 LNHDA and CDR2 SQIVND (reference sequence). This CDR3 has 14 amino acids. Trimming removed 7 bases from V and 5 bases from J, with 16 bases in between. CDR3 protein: CASKDYLSGDTQYF. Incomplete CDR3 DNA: TGTGCCAGTAAGGACTACCTTTCCGGAGATACG.

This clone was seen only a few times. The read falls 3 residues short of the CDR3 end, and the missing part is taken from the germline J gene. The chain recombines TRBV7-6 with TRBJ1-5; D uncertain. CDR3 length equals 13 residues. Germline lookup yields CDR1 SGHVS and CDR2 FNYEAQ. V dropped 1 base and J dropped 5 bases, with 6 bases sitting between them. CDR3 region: CASSLEADQPQHF. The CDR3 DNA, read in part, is TGTGCCAGCAGCTTAGAGGCCGATCAGCCC.

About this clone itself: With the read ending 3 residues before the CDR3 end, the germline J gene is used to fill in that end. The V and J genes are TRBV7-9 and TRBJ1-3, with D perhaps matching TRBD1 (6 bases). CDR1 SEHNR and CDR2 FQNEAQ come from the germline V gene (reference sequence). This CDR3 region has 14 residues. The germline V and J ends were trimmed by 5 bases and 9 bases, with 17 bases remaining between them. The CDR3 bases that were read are TGTGCCAGCAGCCTACAGGGCTTAGGAGGCACC. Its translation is CASSLQGLGGT. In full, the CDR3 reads CASSLQGLGGTIYF.

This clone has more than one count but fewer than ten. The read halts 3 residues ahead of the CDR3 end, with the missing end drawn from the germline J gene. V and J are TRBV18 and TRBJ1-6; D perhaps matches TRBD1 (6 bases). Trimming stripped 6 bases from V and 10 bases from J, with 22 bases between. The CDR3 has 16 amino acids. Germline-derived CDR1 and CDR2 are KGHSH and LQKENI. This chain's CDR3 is CASSLTGTARDSPLHF. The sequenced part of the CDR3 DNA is TGTGCCAGCTCGCTGACAGGTACTGCGAGGGACTCACCC.

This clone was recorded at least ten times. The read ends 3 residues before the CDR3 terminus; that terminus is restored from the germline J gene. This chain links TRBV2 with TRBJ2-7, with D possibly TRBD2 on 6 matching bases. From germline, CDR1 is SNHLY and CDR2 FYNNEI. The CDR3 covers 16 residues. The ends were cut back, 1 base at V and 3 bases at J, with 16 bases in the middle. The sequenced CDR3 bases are TGTGCCAGCAGTGAAGGATGGCTAGCGTGGATCTACGAG. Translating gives CASSEGWLAWIYE. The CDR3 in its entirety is CASSEGWLAWIYEQYF. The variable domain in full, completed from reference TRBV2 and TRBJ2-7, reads EPEVTQTPSHQVTQMGQEVILRCVPISNHLYFYWYRQILGQKVEFLVSFYNNEISEKSEIFDDQFSVERPDGSNFTLKIRSTKLEDSAMYFCASSEGWLAWIYEQYFGPGTRLTVT.

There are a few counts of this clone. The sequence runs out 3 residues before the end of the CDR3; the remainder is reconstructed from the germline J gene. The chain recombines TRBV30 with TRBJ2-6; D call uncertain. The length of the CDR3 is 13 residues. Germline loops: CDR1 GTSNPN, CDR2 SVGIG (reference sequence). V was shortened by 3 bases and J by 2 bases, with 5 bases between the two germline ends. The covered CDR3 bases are TGTGCCTGGAGAGCCGCTGGGGCCAACGTC. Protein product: CAWRAAGANV. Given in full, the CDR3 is CAWRAAGANVLTF.

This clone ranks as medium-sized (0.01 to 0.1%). CDR3: CSASGTVGSGGGNEQFF. The sequenced CDR3 bases are TGCAGTGCTAGCGGGACAGTAGGTAGCGGGGGGGGCAATGAG. This chain connects TRBV20-1 to TRBJ2-1; 11 nucleotides agree with TRBD2. Read sequence stops 3 residues before the CDR3 end, and the germline J gene provides the missing end. Germline-derived CDR1 and CDR2 are DFQATT and SNEGSKA (reference sequence). V gave up 3 bases and J gave up 6 bases; unmatched junction bases: 13. CDR3 length: 17 residues.

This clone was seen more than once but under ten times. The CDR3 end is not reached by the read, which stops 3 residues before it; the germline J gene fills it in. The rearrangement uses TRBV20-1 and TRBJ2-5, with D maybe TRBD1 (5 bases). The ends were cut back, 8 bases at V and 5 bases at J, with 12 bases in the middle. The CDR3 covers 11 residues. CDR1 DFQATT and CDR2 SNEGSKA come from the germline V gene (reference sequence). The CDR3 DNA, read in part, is TGCAGTCCTTGGGGCACGGAGACC. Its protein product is CSPWGTET. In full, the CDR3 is CSPWGTETQYF.

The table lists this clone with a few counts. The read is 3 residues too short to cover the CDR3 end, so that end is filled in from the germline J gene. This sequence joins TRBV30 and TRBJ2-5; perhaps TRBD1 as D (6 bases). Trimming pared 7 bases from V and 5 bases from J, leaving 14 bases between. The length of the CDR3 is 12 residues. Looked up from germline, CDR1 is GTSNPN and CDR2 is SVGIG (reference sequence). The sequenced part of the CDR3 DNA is TGTGCCTTTGGACAGTCGGCGGAGACC. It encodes CAFGQSAET. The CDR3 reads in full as CAFGQSAETQYF.

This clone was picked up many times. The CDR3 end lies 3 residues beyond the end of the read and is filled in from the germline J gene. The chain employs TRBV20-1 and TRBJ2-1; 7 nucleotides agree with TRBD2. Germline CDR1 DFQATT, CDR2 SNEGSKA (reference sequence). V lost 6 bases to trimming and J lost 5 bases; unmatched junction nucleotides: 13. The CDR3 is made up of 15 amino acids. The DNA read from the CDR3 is TGCAGTGCCCTCCCCCCCACTAGCGAAAACAATGAG. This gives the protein CSALPPTSENNE. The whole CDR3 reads CSALPPTSENNEQFF.

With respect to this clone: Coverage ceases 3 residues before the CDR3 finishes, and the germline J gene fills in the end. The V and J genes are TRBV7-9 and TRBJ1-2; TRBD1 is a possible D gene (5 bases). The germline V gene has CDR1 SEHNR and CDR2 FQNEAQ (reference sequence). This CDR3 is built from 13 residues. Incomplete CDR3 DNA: TGTGCCAGCAGCTTACAGGGAGCAGGGGGC. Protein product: CASSLQGAGG. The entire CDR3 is CASSLQGAGGYTF.

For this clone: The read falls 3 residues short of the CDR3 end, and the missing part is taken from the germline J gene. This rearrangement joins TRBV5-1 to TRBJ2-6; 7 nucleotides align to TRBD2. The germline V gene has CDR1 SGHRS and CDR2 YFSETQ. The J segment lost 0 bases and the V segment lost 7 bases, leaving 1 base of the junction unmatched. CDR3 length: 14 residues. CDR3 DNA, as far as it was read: TGCGCCAGCCGGGGGGACTCTGGGGCCAACGTC. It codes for CASRGDSGANV. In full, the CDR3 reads CASRGDSGANVLTF.

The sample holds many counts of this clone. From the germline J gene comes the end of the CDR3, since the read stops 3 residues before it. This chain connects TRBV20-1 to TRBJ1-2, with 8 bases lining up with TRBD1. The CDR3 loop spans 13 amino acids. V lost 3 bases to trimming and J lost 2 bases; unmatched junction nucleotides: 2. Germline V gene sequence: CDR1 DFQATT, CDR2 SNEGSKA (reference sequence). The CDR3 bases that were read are TGCAGTGCTAGGACAGGGGACAACTATGGC. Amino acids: CSARTGDNYG. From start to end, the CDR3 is CSARTGDNYGYTF.

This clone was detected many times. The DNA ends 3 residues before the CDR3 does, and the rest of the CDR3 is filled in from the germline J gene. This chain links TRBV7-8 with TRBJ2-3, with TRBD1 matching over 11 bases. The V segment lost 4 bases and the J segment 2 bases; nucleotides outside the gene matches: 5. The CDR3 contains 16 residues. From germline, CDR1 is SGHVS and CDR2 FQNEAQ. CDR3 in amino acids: CASSYGQGATTDTQYF. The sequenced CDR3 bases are TGTGCCAGCAGCTACGGACAGGGGGCCACCACAGATACG.

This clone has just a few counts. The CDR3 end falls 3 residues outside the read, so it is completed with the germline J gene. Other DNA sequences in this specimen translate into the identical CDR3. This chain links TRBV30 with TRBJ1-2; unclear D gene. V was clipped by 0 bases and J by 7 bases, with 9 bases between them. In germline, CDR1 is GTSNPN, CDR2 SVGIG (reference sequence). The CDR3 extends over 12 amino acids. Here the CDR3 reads CAWSVSGFGYTF. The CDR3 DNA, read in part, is TGTGCCTGGAGTGTATCCGGGTTTGGC. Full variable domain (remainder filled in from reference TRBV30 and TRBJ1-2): SQTIHQWPATLVQPVGSPLSLECTVEGTSNPNLYWYRQAAGRGLQLLFYSVGIGQISSEVPQNLSASRPQDRQFILSSKKLLLSDSGFYLCAWSVSGFGYTFGSGTRLTVV.

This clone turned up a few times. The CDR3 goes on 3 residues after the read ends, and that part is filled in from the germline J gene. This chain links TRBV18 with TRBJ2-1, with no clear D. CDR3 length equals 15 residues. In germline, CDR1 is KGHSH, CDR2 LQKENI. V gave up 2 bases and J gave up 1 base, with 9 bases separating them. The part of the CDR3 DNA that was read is TGTGCCAGCTCACCAGACTCCGCATCCTACAATGAG. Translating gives CASSPDSASYNE. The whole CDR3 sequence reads CASSPDSASYNEQFF.

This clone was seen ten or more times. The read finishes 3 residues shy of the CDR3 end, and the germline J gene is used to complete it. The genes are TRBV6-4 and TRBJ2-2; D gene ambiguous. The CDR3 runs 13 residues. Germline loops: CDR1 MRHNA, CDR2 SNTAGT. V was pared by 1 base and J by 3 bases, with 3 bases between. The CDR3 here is CASSDLYTGELFF. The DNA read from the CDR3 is TGTGCCAGCAGTGACTTATACACCGGGGAG.

This chain's CDR3 is CASSLEVRGPTQPQHF. The part of the CDR3 DNA that was read is TGTGCCAGCAGCTTAGAAGTCAGGGGGCCCACTCAGCCC. V is TRBV7-8 and J is TRBJ1-5; the match to TRBD1 covers 8 bases. The DNA ends 3 residues before the CDR3 does, and the rest of the CDR3 is filled in from the germline J gene. Trimming removed 1 base from V and 6 bases from J; junction bases left unmatched: 8. CDR3 length equals 16 residues. Germline V gene sequence: CDR1 SGHVS, CDR2 FQNEAQ.

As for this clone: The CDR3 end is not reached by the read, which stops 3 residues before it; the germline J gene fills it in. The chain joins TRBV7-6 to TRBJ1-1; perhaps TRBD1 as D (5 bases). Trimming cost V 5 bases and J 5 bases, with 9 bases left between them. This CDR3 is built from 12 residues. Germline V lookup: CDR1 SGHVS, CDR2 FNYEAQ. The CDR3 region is CASSPGGTEAFF. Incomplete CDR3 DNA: TGTGCCAGCAGCCCGGGGGGGACTGAA.

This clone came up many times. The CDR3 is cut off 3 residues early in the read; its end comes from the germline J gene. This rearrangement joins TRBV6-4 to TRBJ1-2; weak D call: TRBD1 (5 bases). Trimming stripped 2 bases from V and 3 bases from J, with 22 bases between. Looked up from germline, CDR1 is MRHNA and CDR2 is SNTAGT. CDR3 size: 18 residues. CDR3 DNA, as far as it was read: TGTGCCAGCAGTGACCCCCCCGACAGAGTAGGGACTGACTATGGC. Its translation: CASSDPPDRVGTDYG. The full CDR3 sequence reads CASSDPPDRVGTDYGYTF.

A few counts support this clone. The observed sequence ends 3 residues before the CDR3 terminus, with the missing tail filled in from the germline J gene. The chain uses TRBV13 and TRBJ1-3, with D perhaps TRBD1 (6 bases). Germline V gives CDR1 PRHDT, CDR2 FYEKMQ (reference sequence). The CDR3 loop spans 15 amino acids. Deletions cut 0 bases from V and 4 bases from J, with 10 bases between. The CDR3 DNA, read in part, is TGTGCCAGCAGCTTAGGACAGGGCAGCGGAAACACC. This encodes CASSLGQGSGNT. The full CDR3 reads CASSLGQGSGNTIYF.

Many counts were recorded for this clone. The sequenced part of the CDR3 DNA is TGTGCCTGGAGTGTAGCGGGCGGAGCCTACGAG. It translates to CAWSVAGGAYE. The CDR3 in full is CAWSVAGGAYEQYF. This chain links TRBV30 with TRBJ2-7, with D possibly TRBD2 on 6 matching bases. The read gets to within 3 residues of the CDR3 end, and the germline J gene fills in the rest. The CDR3 sequence is 14 residues long. V was shortened by 0 bases and J by 2 bases, with 11 bases between the two germline ends. In germline, CDR1 is GTSNPN, CDR2 SVGIG (reference sequence).

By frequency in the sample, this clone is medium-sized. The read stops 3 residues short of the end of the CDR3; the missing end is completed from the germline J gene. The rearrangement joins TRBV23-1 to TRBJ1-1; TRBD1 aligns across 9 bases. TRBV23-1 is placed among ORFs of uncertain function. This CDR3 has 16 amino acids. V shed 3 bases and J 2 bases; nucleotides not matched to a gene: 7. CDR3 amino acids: CASSHSRTGDNTEAFF. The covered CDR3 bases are TGCGCCAGCAGTCATTCAAGGACAGGGGATAACACTGAA.

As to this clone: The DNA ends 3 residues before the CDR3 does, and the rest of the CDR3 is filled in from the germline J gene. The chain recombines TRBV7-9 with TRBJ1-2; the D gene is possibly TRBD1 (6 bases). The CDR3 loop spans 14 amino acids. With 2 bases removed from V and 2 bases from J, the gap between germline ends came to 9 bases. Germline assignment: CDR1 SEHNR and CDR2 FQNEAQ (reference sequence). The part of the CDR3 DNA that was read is TGTGCCAGCAGCTTATCAGGGGACAACTATGGC. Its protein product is CASSLSGDNYG. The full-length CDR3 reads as CASSLSGDNYGYTF.

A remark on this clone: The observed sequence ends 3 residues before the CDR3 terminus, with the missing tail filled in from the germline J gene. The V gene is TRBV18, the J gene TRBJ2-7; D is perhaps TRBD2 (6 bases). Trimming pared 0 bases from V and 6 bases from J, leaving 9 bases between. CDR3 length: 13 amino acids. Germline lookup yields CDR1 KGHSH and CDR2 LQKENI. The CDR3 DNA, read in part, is TGTGCCAGCTCACCACCCCAGGAGGGCGAG. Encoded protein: CASSPPQEGE. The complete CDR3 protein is CASSPPQEGEQYF.

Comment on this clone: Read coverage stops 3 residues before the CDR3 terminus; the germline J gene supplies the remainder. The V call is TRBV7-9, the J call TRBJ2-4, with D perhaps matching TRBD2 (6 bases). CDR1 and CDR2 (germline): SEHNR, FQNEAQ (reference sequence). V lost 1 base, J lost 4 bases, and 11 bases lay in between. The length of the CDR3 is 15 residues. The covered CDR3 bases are TGTGCCAGCAGCTTAGAAGCGGCGGGGAAAAACATT. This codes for CASSLEAAGKNI. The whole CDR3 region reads CASSLEAAGKNIQYF.